This T cell receptor (beta chain) is drawn from a study of cytomegalovirus exposure and HLA in healthy donors. On the study more broadly: From roughly 180 million T cells, an earlier analysis saw approximately 110 million unique TCR beta sequences. Early released data comprised about 84 million unique TCRs from HLA-typed donors. Whole-study results and caveats: Within a later analysis, the majority of CMV-associated TCR beta chains appeared HLA-restricted.

In germline, CDR1 is SEHNR, CDR2 FQNEAQ (reference sequence). The CDR3 runs to 16 residues. V lost 1 base and J lost 3, with 13 bases in between. Researchers ran the PCR with 60 Vbeta and 13 Jbeta primers. TCRdb keeps only in-frame clones here, not all; method: immunoSEQ multiplex PCR. The data hold some 180,000 clones, with roughly 82% observed a single time. About this clone: Its antigen is unknown.

The receptor comes from a middle-aged man in good health and CMV-seronegative. Material: PBMCs. V is TRBV7-9 and J is TRBJ2-1; perhaps TRBD1 as D (5 bases). The CDR3 nucleotides read TGTGCCAGCAGCTTAGTTTCAGGGTCGGACTACAATGAGCAGTTCTTC. This translates into CASSLVSGSDYNEQFF.